The clone carrying this TCR beta chain was recorded a few times. The target antigen is unknown. The sample comes from a study of T-cell memory formation after mild COVID-19. Whole-study findings and limits: Clones contracting over day 15 to 85 were CD4/CD8 balanced, with later expanders leaning CD4+. Some clones that responded turned up in pre-infection memory, which suggests that cross-reactive memory joined in.

TCRdb called the 5' RACE reads again in MiXCR, with one record for every CDR3 protein. The repertoire holds roughly 560,000 distinct CDR3 sequences, with just over 20% as singletons. Trimming shortened V by 3 bases and J by 0 bases, and 13 bases separated the two germline ends. The CDR3 length is 16 residues. Germline values: CDR1 SGHNT, CDR2 YYREEE (reference sequence). This chain connects TRBV5-4 to TRBJ1-3, with D tentatively TRBD1 (6 bases). Sequencing was carried out using PBMCs or a T cell subset sorted from them (not recorded which). The receptor was isolated from an adult woman who had mild COVID-19 (a few samples of this study predate the infection). Cell type and time point are not known. The CDR3 sequence is CASSSPGDHSGNTIYF. In DNA form, the CDR3 reads TGTGCCAGCAGCTCCCCAGGGGACCACTCTGGAAACACCATATATTTT.